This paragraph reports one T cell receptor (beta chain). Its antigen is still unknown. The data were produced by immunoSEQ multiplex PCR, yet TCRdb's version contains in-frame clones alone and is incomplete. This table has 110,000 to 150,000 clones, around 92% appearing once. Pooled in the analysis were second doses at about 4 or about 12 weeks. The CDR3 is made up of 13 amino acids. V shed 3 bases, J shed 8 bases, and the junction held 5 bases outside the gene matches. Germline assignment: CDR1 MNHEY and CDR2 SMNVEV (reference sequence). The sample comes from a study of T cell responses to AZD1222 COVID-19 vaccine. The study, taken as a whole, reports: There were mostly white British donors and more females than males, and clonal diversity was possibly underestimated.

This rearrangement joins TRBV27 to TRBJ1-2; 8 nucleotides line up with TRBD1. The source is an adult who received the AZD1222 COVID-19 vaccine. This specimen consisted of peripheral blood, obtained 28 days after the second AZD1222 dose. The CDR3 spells CASSFGQGEGYTF. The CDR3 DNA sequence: TGTGCCAGCAGTTTCGGACAGGGTGAGGGCTACACCTTC.